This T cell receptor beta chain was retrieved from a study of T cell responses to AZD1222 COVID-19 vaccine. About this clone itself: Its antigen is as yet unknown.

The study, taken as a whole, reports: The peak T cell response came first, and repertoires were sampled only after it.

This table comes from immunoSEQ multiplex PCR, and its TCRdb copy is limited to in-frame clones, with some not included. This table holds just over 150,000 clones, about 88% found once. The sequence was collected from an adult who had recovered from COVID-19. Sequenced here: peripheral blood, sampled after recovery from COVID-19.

This CDR3 reads CASSSQRQENTEAFF. The CDR3 region has the DNA TGTGCCAGCAGTTCCCAACGACAGGAGAACACTGAAGCTTTCTTT. The V call is TRBV6-5, the J call TRBJ1-1, with D tentatively TRBD1 (6 bases). V lost 4 bases and J lost 1, with 13 bases in between. The CDR3 runs 15 residues. Germline CDR1 MNHEY, CDR2 SVGAGI.